This section outlines one T cell receptor beta chain sequence together with its context. The antigen it binds to is not known. The sample belongs to a study of monozygotic twins with inflammatory bowel disease (dated by TCRdb to between 2017 and 2020). As for the study more broadly: The complete study included about 30 monozygotic twin pairs: 19 IBD-discordant Danish pairs and nine German pairs, of which four were IBD-concordant and five were IBD-discordant. The search for disease-associated traits relied mainly on comparing, within discordant pairs, IBD patients with their genetically identical healthy co-twins. Each individual had, on average, about 151 000 unique TCRalpha sequences and 181 000 unique TCRbeta sequences available for analysis.

Libraries were constructed by 5' RACE. Each TCR library was prepared from about 3.5 ug of total RNA. For each sample, cDNA was synthesized in eight separate reactions using SMARTScribe reverse transcriptase. During cDNA synthesis, template switching was used to introduce unique molecular identifiers that contained a 6-nucleotide sample barcode. TCRalpha and TCRbeta cDNA was amplified by two nested PCRs of approximately 16 and 10 cycles, with bead purification after each PCR. Before amplification, the cDNA was treated with uracil DNA-glycosylase and purified using the QIAquick PCR purification kit. The second PCR added Illumina TruSeq-compatible adapters along with sample-specific barcodes. TapeStation and Qubit were used to check library quality and concentration, and 4 to 6 ng of each library was pooled. The pooled libraries were sequenced with 2 x 100 bp reads and custom sequencing primers on an Illumina HiSeq2500 single-index Rapid Run. Per the original workflow: PCR and sequencing errors were corrected by UMI-based consensus assembly using MiGEC version 1.2.6. MiXCR version 2.1.1 handled V(D)J alignment, clonotype assembly and CDR3 extraction. Gene usage, clonotype sharing and MAIT/NKT TCR abundance were normalised by analysing the top 1000, 10 000 and 20 000 clonotypes per sample. After downsampling to 27 000 UMIs, diversity was calculated as the inverse Simpson index using the vegan R package. Paired Mann-Whitney U tests on discordant twin pairs were used, with Benjamini-Hochberg multiple-testing correction. The reads, reprocessed by TCRdb, yield one row per CDR3 protein sequence and no DNA. For this entry, the V and J calls and clone size follow TCRdb and not the study's own pipeline. The sample table gives 110,000 to 150,000 distinct CDR3 sequences. The top ten hold over 1% of the sample.

Reading the germline V gene (reference sequence) gives CDR1 LGHDT and CDR2 YNNKEL. The CDR3 sequence holds 15 residues, the cysteine and phenylalanine included. No DNA sequence is on record. From each donor, a roughly 2.5 ml peripheral blood sample was collected into PAXgene tubes and stored at -80 degrees C. Without T cell sorting, total RNA was isolated from whole blood using the PAXgene blood miRNA kit on an automated QIAcube. Peripheral blood from monozygotic twin pairs, either concordant or discordant for inflammatory bowel disease, underwent deep TCRalpha and TCRbeta repertoire profiling that used unique molecular barcoding. Smoking habits were recorded for all twin pairs, and each individual was classified as a current, former or never smoker. What the authors observed across the whole study: The results gave no support for a single strong signal or clonotype linked to IBD. IBD patients shared fewer clonotypes with other individuals than healthy twins did, most markedly in patients showing signs of disease activity. Measured by the inverse Simpson index, TCRbeta repertoire diversity was lower in IBD patients than in their healthy co-twins. Because patients received different immunosuppressive treatments, the repertoires may have picked up extra background noise and variability between individuals. Different T cell subtypes could not be distinguished in the analysis. Repertoire similarity did not differ between concordant and discordant twins, possibly due to limited statistical power.

This TCR was sampled from a human donor with ulcerative colitis or Crohn's disease, or a healthy co-twin of an affected twin (not recorded which). Recombination joined TRBV3-1 with TRBJ2-4; TCRdb designates TRBD1, a call that cannot be tested without DNA. Sequenced input: blood. The CDR3 amino acid sequence is: CASSRGQRAKNIQYF.